This TCR beta chain was identified in a study of OX40 agonist ivuxolimab in advanced cancers. Some background on the complete study: The costimulatory receptor OX40 (CD134) was targeted by ivuxolimab, a fully human IgG2 agonistic monoclonal antibody. Intravenous ivuxolimab was administered to patients every 2 weeks at six dose levels: 0.01, 0.1, 0.3, 1.5, 3 and 10 mg/kg. Among the roughly 52 dose-escalation patients, some 20 had hepatocellular carcinoma, roughly 15 melanoma, 9 renal cell carcinoma and 9 head and neck cancer. In the dose-escalation cohort, roughly 82% of patients were male, and the mean age was approximately 60 years with a range of roughly 20 to 79. Patients were allowed to have had prior anti-PD-1, anti-PD-L1 or anti-CTLA-4 therapy, and 40% of the dose-escalation patients had been treated with checkpoint inhibitors. Partial responses occurred in three dose-escalation patients: two with cutaneous melanoma and one with hepatocellular carcinoma. Peripheral TCRbeta sequencing was intended to test whether TCR sequence diversity was altered and clonal T-cell expansion was caused by ivuxolimab. The paper describes the monotherapy dose-escalation part (N of about 52 patients) of the phase I trial of ivuxolimab. Study-wide conclusions, independent of this receptor: In partial responders in the 0.1-3.0 mg/kg groups, normalized peripheral clonal expansion was found to be among the lowest, especially among CD8+ T cells. The antigen specificity of the clonally expanded peripheral T cells was not determined. After ivuxolimab, more expanded clones were found on average in CD8+ T cells than in CD4+ T cells. Low levels of normalized T-cell clonal expansion were also shown by some nonresponding patients. At doses of 0.1 to 3.0 mg/kg, clonal expansion of both CD4+ and CD8+ blood T cells was observed from baseline to week 6.

Genomic DNA was extracted from sorted cells for sequencing of the TCRbeta CDR3 region. TCRbeta CDR3 regions were sequenced using the immunoSEQ Assay. The source is immuneACCESS, and TCRdb retained only in-frame sequences with V and J called. Part of the clones is not carried over; for the studies checked, unresolved V genes explain less than half of this, and the remainder is unexplained. The table for this sample lists some 87,000 clones; 70% to 90% of them were counted only once. 0.6% to 0.85% of the sample is in the top ten clones. As regards this clone: Its antigen specificity is not known. No base quality information exists; no much larger clone differs at one position.

The trial excluded patients who had a history of autoimmune disease or who were on systemic immunosuppression. In every dose cohort, peripheral blood was drawn for TCR sequencing at baseline, cycle 4 day 1, and cycle 7 day 1. The samples were drawn from a first-in-human, open-label, multicenter phase I dose-escalation trial of ivuxolimab. Adults with locally advanced or metastatic head and neck squamous cell, hepatocellular, melanoma or renal cell carcinoma were enrolled in the trial. CD4+ and CD8+ T cells were sorted separately from peripheral blood before TCR sequencing. The sample consisted of CD4+ or CD8+ T cells sorted from blood, taken in a trial of the OX40 agonist ivuxolimab. The source of this sequence is an adult with an advanced solid tumor such as melanoma, head and neck, liver or kidney cancer.

The CDR3 sequence is CASSEASLYYEQYF. The sequenced DNA is TGTGCCAGCAGTGAAGCGTCGTTGTACTACGAGCAGTACTTC. This receptor chain uses TRBV6-1 and TRBJ2-7, with the D gene not clear enough to name. The CDR3 numbers 14 residues from cysteine through phenylalanine. This entry keeps only the CDR3 DNA: 42 bases, framed from base 1. V is shortened by 0 bases, J by 3 bases, and the region joining them spans 9 bases. Taken from the germline V gene, the CDR1 and CDR2 loops are MNHNS and SASEGT.